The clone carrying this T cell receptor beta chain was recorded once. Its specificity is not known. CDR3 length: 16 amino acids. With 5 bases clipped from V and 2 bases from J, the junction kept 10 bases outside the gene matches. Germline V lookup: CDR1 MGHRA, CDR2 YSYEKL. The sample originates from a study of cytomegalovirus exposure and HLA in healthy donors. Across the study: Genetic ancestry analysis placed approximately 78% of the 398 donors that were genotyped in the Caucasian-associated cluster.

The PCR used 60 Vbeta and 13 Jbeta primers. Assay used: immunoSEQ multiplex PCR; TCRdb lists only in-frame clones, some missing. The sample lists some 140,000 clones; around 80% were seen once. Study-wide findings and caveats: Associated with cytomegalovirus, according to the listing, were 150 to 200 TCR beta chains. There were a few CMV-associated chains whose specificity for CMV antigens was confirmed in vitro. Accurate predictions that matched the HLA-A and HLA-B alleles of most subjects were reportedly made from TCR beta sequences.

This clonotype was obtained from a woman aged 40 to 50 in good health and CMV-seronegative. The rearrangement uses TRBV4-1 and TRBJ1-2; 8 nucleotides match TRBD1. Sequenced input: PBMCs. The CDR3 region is CASSFTGGRGNYGYTF. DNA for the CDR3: TGCGCCAGCAGCTTCACAGGGGGAAGGGGCAACTATGGCTACACCTTC.